Listed below are T cell receptor beta chains from one sample, sequenced in a study of blood T cell repertoires in COVID-19. The protocol was immunoSEQ multiplex PCR, while the TCRdb copy is restricted to in-frame clones and leaves out a portion. In the table there are fewer than 120,000 clones, around three quarters of which are singletons. The sequenced sample consisted of peripheral blood. The receptors derive from a woman aged 55-70 years with acute or convalescent COVID-19. The CDR3 runs from the conserved cysteine through the conserved F or W. The order of the fields is V gene, J gene, clone size, D gene, CDR3 protein, CDR3 DNA. The D gene is left open where the match is weak. Only part of the rows carry a size: once, few, many, or a class if the clone is expanded.

V: TRBV14; J: TRBJ2-2; size: few; D: TRBD2; CDR3: CASRPARGGTGELFF; DNA: TGTGCCAGCAGGCCAGCCCGCGGGGGAACCGGGGAGCTGTTTTTT
V: TRBV28; J: TRBJ1-6; size: NA; D: TRBD1; CDR3: CASISGTGGSPLHF; DNA: TGTGCCAGCATCTCCGGGACAGGGGGATCACCCCTCCACTTT
V: TRBV18; J: TRBJ1-5; size: NA; D: TRBD1; CDR3: CASSPPGQGVGQPQHF; DNA: TGTGCCAGCTCACCACCCGGACAGGGGGTCGGTCAGCCCCAGCATTTT
V: TRBV11-2; J: TRBJ1-1; size: NA; D: NA; CDR3: CASSRTGNTEAFF; DNA: TGTGCCAGCAGCCGAACAGGGAACACTGAAGCTTTCTTT
V: TRBV5-1; J: TRBJ2-3; size: NA; D: TRBD2; CDR3: CASSLASGGPGTQYF; DNA: TGCGCCAGCAGCTTGGCCAGCGGGGGGCCGGGTACGCAGTATTTT
V: TRBV7-8; J: TRBJ1-1; size: NA; D: NA; CDR3: CASSQTQDTEAFF; DNA: TGTGCCAGCAGCCAAACCCAGGACACTGAAGCTTTCTTT
V: TRBV3-1/TRBV3-2; J: TRBJ2-7; size: once; D: TRBD1; CDR3: CASSSGQGSYEQYF; DNA: TGTGCCAGCAGCTCGGGACAGGGGTCCTACGAGCAGTACTTC
V: TRBV7-3; J: TRBJ1-2; size: NA; D: TRBD1; CDR3: CASSLFNRGTGGGYTF; DNA: TGTGCCAGCAGCTTATTCAACAGGGGAACAGGGGGAGGCTACACCTTC
V: TRBV5-1; J: TRBJ2-2; size: NA; D: NA; CDR3: CASSLTPVTTGELFF; DNA: TGCGCCAGCAGCTTGACCCCAGTTACCACCGGGGAGCTGTTTTTT
V: TRBV28; J: TRBJ1-3; size: NA; D: NA; CDR3: CASSLRTVELLSSGNTIYF; DNA: TGTGCCAGCAGCCTCAGGACAGTGGAACTATTGAGCTCTGGAAACACCATATATTTT
V: TRBV7-3; J: TRBJ1-1; size: once; D: NA; CDR3: CASSNGLQGLGTEAFF; DNA: TGTGCCAGCAGCAACGGGTTACAGGGATTGGGCACTGAAGCTTTCTTT
V: TRBV5-1; J: TRBJ2-3; size: NA; D: TRBD1; CDR3: CASSLAQTGVTDTQYF; DNA: TGCGCCAGCAGCTTGGCCCAGACAGGGGTAACAGATACGCAGTATTTT
V: TRBV2; J: TRBJ2-1; size: NA; D: TRBD2; CDR3: CASRAGGRVGEQFF; DNA: TGTGCCAGCAGAGCGGGGGGCCGGGTCGGGGAGCAGTTCTTC
V: TRBV2; J: TRBJ2-7; size: once; D: NA; CDR3: CASRIFEGQYF; DNA: TGTGCCAGCAGGATTTTCGAGGGGCAGTACTTC
V: TRBV30; J: TRBJ1-2; size: NA; D: TRBD1; CDR3: CAWSLHLGQGGYGYTF; DNA: TGTGCCTGGAGTTTACACTTGGGACAGGGAGGCTATGGCTACACCTTC
V: TRBV7-9; J: TRBJ1-3; size: NA; D: NA; CDR3: CASSLSPNSGNTIYF; DNA: TGTGCCAGCAGCTTAAGTCCTAATTCTGGAAACACCATATATTTT
V: TRBV24-1; J: TRBJ2-3; size: once; D: TRBD2; CDR3: CATGLAGTDTQYF; DNA: TGTGCCACCGGACTAGCGGGGACAGATACGCAGTATTTT
V: TRBV3-1/TRBV3-2; J: TRBJ1-1; size: NA; D: TRBD1; CDR3: CASSRRQGAVNTEAFF; DNA: TGTGCCAGCAGCCGACGACAGGGGGCCGTGAACACTGAAGCTTTCTTT
V: TRBV4-2; J: TRBJ1-1; size: NA; D: NA; CDR3: CASSQGGGGTEAFF; DNA: TGTGCCAGCAGCCAAGGGGGAGGAGGTACTGAAGCTTTCTTT
V: TRBV5-4; J: TRBJ1-2; size: few; D: TRBD1; CDR3: CASSYSDRAYGYTF; DNA: TGTGCCAGCAGTTATTCGGACAGGGCCTATGGCTACACCTTC
V: TRBV5-1; J: TRBJ1-2; size: NA; D: NA; CDR3: CASSLLQGSYGYTF; DNA: TGCGCCAGCAGCTTGTTGCAGGGAAGCTATGGCTACACCTTC
V: TRBV4-1; J: TRBJ1-2; size: NA; D: NA; CDR3: CASTPRDNSGYTF; DNA: TGCGCCAGCACCCCGAGGGACAACAGTGGCTACACCTTC
V: TRBV30; J: TRBJ1-1; size: NA; D: NA; CDR3: CAWRYRQTEAFF; DNA: TGTGCCTGGAGGTACAGACAAACTGAAGCTTTCTTT
V: TRBV5-1; J: TRBJ1-1; size: NA; D: TRBD1; CDR3: CASSWDRVSTEAFF; DNA: TGCGCCAGCAGCTGGGACAGGGTGAGCACTGAAGCTTTCTTT
V: TRBV6-1; J: TRBJ1-2; size: once; D: NA; CDR3: CASSEPQGSYYGYTF; DNA: TGTGCCAGCAGTGAACCGCAGGGGTCCTACTATGGCTACACCTTC
V: TRBV28; J: TRBJ1-2; size: NA; D: NA; CDR3: CASRPFPGTYGYTF; DNA: TGTGCCAGCAGACCCTTTCCAGGGACATATGGCTACACCTTC
V: TRBV28; J: TRBJ2-3; size: NA; D: NA; CDR3: CASSRQNTDTQYF; DNA: TGTGCCAGCAGTCGCCAGAATACAGATACGCAGTATTTT
V: TRBV5-1; J: TRBJ1-2; size: NA; D: NA; CDR3: CASSPQGDYGYTF; DNA: TGCGCCAGCAGCCCTCAGGGTGACTATGGCTACACCTTC
V: TRBV5-4; J: TRBJ2-7; size: NA; D: TRBD1; CDR3: CASSTGQGYEQYF; DNA: TGTGCCAGCAGCACCGGACAGGGCTACGAGCAGTACTTC
V: TRBV9; J: TRBJ1-6; size: NA; D: TRBD1; CDR3: CASSVGTGGSSPLHF; DNA: TGTGCCAGCAGCGTAGGGACAGGGGGTAGTTCACCCCTCCACTTT
V: TRBV15; J: TRBJ2-3; size: few; D: TRBD1; CDR3: CATSRGDRGHTDTQYF; DNA: TGTGCCACCAGCAGAGGGGACAGGGGCCACACAGATACGCAGTATTTT
V: TRBV7-8; J: TRBJ1-6; size: NA; D: NA; CDR3: CASSLAAGAGSPLHF; DNA: TGTGCCAGCAGCTTAGCGGCGGGGGCAGGTTCACCCCTCCACTTT
V: TRBV4-3; J: TRBJ1-1; size: NA; D: NA; CDR3: CASSQEWGGEAFF; DNA: TGCGCCAGCAGCCAAGAGTGGGGGGGTGAAGCTTTCTTT
V: TRBV3-1/TRBV3-2; J: TRBJ1-5; size: NA; D: NA; CDR3: CASNNPGQPQHF; DNA: TGTGCCAGCAACAATCCGGGTCAGCCCCAGCATTTT
V: TRBV12-3/TRBV12-4; J: TRBJ2-5; size: NA; D: NA; CDR3: CASRPRDFQTQYF; DNA: TGTGCCAGCAGGCCCCGGGACTTTCAGACCCAGTACTTC
V: TRBV30; J: TRBJ1-1; size: NA; D: NA; CDR3: CAWSGGVLGDPLNTEAFF; DNA: TGTGCCTGGAGTGGGGGGGTGCTAGGGGACCCTCTGAACACTGAAGCTTTCTTT
V: TRBV11-2; J: TRBJ1-2; size: NA; D: TRBD1; CDR3: CASSRLDRGAAFYGYTF; DNA: TGTGCCAGCAGCCGCTTGGACAGGGGGGCCGCCTTCTATGGCTACACCTTC
V: TRBV2; J: TRBJ1-1; size: NA; D: NA; CDR3: CASSEVGQLEAFF; DNA: TGTGCCAGCAGTGAAGTTGGACAGCTTGAAGCTTTCTTT
V: TRBV11-1; J: TRBJ1-6; size: NA; D: NA; CDR3: CASSLGSGNSPLHF; DNA: TGTGCCAGCAGCTTAGGATCCGGGAATTCACCCCTCCACTTT
V: TRBV9; J: TRBJ2-5; size: NA; D: TRBD2; CDR3: CASSVDYSSGAETQYF; DNA: TGTGCCAGCAGCGTAGATTATTCTAGCGGGGCTGAGACCCAGTACTTC
V: TRBV18; J: TRBJ1-4; size: few; D: NA; CDR3: CASSPRAQVATNEKLFF; DNA: TGTGCCAGCTCACCACGGGCACAAGTAGCAACTAATGAAAAACTGTTTTTT
V: TRBV6-1; J: TRBJ2-7; size: NA; D: NA; CDR3: CASSEGAGESEQYF; DNA: TGTGCCAGCAGTGAAGGGGCAGGGGAATCCGAGCAGTACTTC
V: TRBV30; J: TRBJ1-6; size: many; D: NA; CDR3: CAWASYNSPLHF; DNA: TGTGCCTGGGCCAGTTATAATTCACCCCTCCACTTT
V: TRBV7-6; J: TRBJ1-2; size: NA; D: NA; CDR3: CASSLSGFYGYTF; DNA: TGTGCCAGCAGCTTATCCGGGTTCTATGGCTACACCTTC
V: TRBV18; J: TRBJ1-5; size: NA; D: NA; CDR3: CASSPSVQASNQPQHF; DNA: TGTGCCAGCTCACCATCAGTACAGGCTAGCAATCAGCCCCAGCATTTT
V: TRBV5-1; J: TRBJ2-7; size: NA; D: NA; CDR3: CASSFISGKEQYF; DNA: TGCGCCAGCAGCTTTATATCAGGGAAAGAGCAGTACTTC
V: TRBV4-1; J: TRBJ1-6; size: NA; D: NA; CDR3: CASSQDLKAVLHF; DNA: TGCGCCAGCAGCCAAGACTTGAAGGCGGTCCTCCACTTT
V: TRBV12-3/TRBV12-4; J: TRBJ1-2; size: NA; D: NA; CDR3: CATTGAYGYTF; DNA: TGTGCCACCACAGGAGCCTATGGCTACACCTTC
V: TRBV3-1/TRBV3-2; J: TRBJ1-4; size: NA; D: NA; CDR3: CASSQLSRRAEKLFF; DNA: TGTGCCAGCAGCCAATTGTCTCGCAGGGCTGAAAAACTGTTTTTT
V: TRBV5-1; J: TRBJ2-7; size: many; D: NA; CDR3: CASSLVGRGYEQYF; DNA: TGCGCCAGCAGCTTGGTTGGTAGGGGCTACGAGCAGTACTTC
V: TRBV6-6; J: TRBJ1-5; size: NA; D: NA; CDR3: CASSYIKGGIQPQHF; DNA: TGTGCCAGCAGTTACATCAAGGGAGGCATCCAGCCCCAGCATTTT
V: TRBV28; J: TRBJ2-7; size: NA; D: TRBD1; CDR3: CASSPMDRDYEQYF; DNA: TGTGCCAGCAGTCCCATGGACAGGGACTACGAGCAGTACTTC
V: TRBV7-9; J: TRBJ1-2; size: NA; D: NA; CDR3: CASSLNYYGYTF; DNA: TGTGCCAGCAGCTTAAACTACTATGGCTACACCTTC
V: TRBV28; J: TRBJ1-5; size: once; D: TRBD1; CDR3: CASSLTRDRGQPQHF; DNA: TGTGCCAGCAGTTTAACCCGGGACAGAGGGCAGCCCCAGCATTTT